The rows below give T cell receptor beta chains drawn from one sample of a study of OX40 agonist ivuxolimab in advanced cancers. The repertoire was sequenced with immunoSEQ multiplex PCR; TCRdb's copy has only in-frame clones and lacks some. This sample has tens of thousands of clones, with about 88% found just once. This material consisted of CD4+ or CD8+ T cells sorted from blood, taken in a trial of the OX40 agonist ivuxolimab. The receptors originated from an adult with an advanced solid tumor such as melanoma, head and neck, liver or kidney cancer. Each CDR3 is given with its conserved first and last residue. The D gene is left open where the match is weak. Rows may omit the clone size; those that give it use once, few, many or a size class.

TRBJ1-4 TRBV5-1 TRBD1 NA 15 CASSPQGAGDEKLFF TGCGCCAGCAGCCCCCAGGGGGCGGGCGATGAAAAACTGTTTTTT
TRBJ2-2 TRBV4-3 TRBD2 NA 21 CASSPHGTSGGPPRDTGELFF TGCGCCAGCAGCCCCCACGGGACTAGCGGGGGGCCACCCAGGGACACCGGGGAGCTGTTTTTT
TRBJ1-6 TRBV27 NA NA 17 CASSVKGPGRLNSPLHF TGTGCCAGCAGCGTTAAGGGCCCCGGCAGGTTGAATTCACCCCTCCACTTT
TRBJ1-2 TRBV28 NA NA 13 CASSLRVAYGYTF TGTGCCAGCAGTTTACGGGTCGCCTATGGCTACACCTTC
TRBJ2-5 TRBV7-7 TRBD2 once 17 CASSLRLAGANQETQYF TGTGCCAGCAGCCTGCGACTAGCGGGGGCGAACCAAGAGACCCAGTACTTC
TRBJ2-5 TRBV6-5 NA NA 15 CASSNGRQHQETQYF TGTGCCAGCAGTAACGGCCGACAGCACCAAGAGACCCAGTACTTC
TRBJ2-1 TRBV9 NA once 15 CASSPEGLQYNEQFF TGTGCCAGCAGCCCAGAGGGACTGCAATACAATGAGCAGTTCTTC
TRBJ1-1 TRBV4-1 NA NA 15 CASSQRQGANTEAFF TGCGCCAGCAGCCAAAGGCAGGGAGCGAACACTGAAGCTTTCTTT
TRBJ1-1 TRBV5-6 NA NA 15 CASSPARGLNTEAFF TGTGCCAGCAGCCCTGCTAGAGGGTTGAACACTGAAGCTTTCTTT
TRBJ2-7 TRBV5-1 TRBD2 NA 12 CASSWGGEEQYF TGCGCCAGCAGCTGGGGGGGAGAAGAGCAGTACTTC
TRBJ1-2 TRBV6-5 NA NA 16 CASSYSISGRTYGYTF TGTGCCAGCAGTTACTCAATCTCGGGTCGGACCTATGGCTACACCTTC
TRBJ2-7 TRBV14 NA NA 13 CASSHGGNREQYF TGTGCCAGCAGCCACGGAGGGAATCGCGAGCAGTACTTC
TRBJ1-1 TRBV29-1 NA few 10 CSVVGTEAFF TGCAGCGTTGTCGGGACTGAAGCTTTCTTT
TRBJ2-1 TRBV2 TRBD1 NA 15 CASSVGTGRVNEQFF TGTGCCAGCAGTGTAGGGACAGGGAGGGTAAATGAGCAGTTCTTC
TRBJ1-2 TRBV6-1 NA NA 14 CASSRDGSNYGYTF TGTGCCAGCAGTCGGGACGGGTCTAACTATGGCTACACCTTC
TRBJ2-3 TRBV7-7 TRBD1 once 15 CASSLGGQDADTQYF TGTGCCAGCAGCTTAGGGGGACAGGACGCAGATACGCAGTATTTT
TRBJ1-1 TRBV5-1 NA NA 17 CASSQGLALMVNTEAFF TGCGCCAGCAGTCAAGGGTTGGCCTTAATGGTGAACACTGAAGCTTTCTTT
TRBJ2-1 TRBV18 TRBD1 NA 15 CASSETGSSYNEQFF TGTGCCAGCTCGGAGACAGGGAGCTCCTACAATGAGCAGTTCTTC
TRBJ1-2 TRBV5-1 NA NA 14 CASSRQSQGDGYTF TGCGCCAGCAGCCGCCAGTCGCAAGGGGATGGCTACACCTTC
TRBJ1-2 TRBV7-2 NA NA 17 CASSLDSRALRNYGYTF TGTGCCAGCAGCTTAGATAGCAGGGCCCTCCGAAACTATGGCTACACCTTC
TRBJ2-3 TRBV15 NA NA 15 CATSREGVSTDTQYF TGTGCCACCAGCAGAGAGGGGGTTAGCACAGATACGCAGTATTTT
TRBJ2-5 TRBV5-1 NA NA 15 CASSRTGGVGETQYF TGCGCCAGCAGCCGAACCGGAGGGGTAGGAGAGACCCAGTACTTC
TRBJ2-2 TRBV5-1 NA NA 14 CASSVARNTGELFF TGCGCCAGCAGCGTGGCAAGAAACACCGGGGAGCTGTTTTTT
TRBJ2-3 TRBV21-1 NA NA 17 CASSKAERGAGPDTQYF TGTGCCAGCAGCAAAGCGGAGCGGGGGGCGGGGCCAGATACGCAGTATTTT
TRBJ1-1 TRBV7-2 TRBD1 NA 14 CASSSGQGLAEAFF TGTGCCAGCAGCTCCGGACAGGGATTGGCTGAAGCTTTCTTT
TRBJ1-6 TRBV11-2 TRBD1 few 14 CASRPQGINSPLHF TGTGCCAGCAGACCACAGGGGATCAATTCACCCCTCCACTTT
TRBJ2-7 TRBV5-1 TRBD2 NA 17 CASSLGGGAGSSYEQYF TGCGCCAGCAGCCTGGGCGGGGGAGCGGGGTCCTCCTACGAGCAGTACTTC
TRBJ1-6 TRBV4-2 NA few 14 CASSQEEGGTPLHF TGTGCCAGCAGCCAAGAGGAGGGGGGCACACCCCTCCACTTT
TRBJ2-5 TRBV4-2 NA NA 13 CASSQDGGETQYF TGTGCCAGCAGCCAAGACGGCGGAGAGACCCAGTACTTC
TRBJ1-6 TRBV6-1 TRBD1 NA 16 CASSERDRGRDSPLHF TGTGCCAGCAGTGAAAGGGACAGGGGACGCGATTCACCCCTCCACTTT
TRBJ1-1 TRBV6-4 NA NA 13 CASSGRVNTEAFF TGTGCCAGCAGTGGCAGGGTGAACACTGAAGCTTTCTTT
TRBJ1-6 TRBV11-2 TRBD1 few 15 CASSLGGQGDSPLHF TGTGCCAGCAGCTTAGGGGGACAGGGGGATTCACCCCTCCACTTT
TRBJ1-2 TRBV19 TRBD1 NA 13 CASSINRGSGYTF TGTGCCAGTAGTATCAACAGGGGTTCTGGCTACACCTTC
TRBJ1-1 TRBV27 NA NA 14 CASSLLGQNTEAFF TGTGCCAGCAGTCTTCTCGGACAGAACACTGAAGCTTTCTTT
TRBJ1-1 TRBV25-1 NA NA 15 CASRKQGSLTTEAFF TGTGCCAGCAGGAAACAGGGTTCCCTAACCACTGAAGCTTTCTTT
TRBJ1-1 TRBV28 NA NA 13 CASSLLSITEAFF TGTGCCAGCAGTCTTCTGAGTATCACTGAAGCTTTCTTT
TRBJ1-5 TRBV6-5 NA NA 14 CASNPPPDNQPQHF TGTGCCAGCAACCCCCCGCCCGACAATCAGCCCCAGCATTTT